These 20 T cell receptor beta chains originate from one sample sequenced in a study of T-cell memory formation after mild COVID-19. TCRdb re-called the 5' RACE reads through MiXCR, storing one row per CDR3 protein. The sample gives nearly 110,000 distinct CDR3 sequences, approximately 15% of which show up once; under 45% is in the top ten. Sequences were obtained from PBMCs or a T cell subset sorted from them (not recorded which). The source is a young man who had mild COVID-19 (a few samples of this study predate the infection). Cell type and time point are not known.

This clonotype was recorded a few times. This chain links TRBV6-1 with TRBJ1-5; maybe TRBD1 (6 bases). V was cut by 9 bases and J by 3 bases, with 12 bases left in between. The length of the CDR3 is 13 residues. Germline-derived CDR1 and CDR2 are MNHNS and SASEGT. The CDR3 sequence: CASTGFVNQPQHF. CDR3 in DNA: TGTGCCAGTACAGGGTTCGTCAATCAGCCCCAGCATTTT.

This clonotype showed up just a few times. The gene calls are TRBV12-3 or TRBV12-4 and TRBJ2-1; weak D call: TRBD1 (6 bases). Trimming removed 5 bases at V and 6 bases at J, with 17 bases between. The CDR3 contains 15 residues. The CDR3 loop reads CASSPRNRVSNEQFF. In nucleotides, the CDR3 is TGTGCCAGCAGTCCCCGTAACAGGGTGAGCAATGAGCAGTTCTTC.

This clonotype was observed a handful of times. The rearrangement links TRBV27 to TRBJ2-1; TRBD2 agrees at 13 bases. The CDR3 is 15 amino acids. Germline V gene sequence: CDR1 MNHEY, CDR2 SMNVEV (reference sequence). The V and J ends lost 4 bases and 12 bases, in that order; junction bases with no gene match: 9. The CDR3 spells CASSSGGTSGVWQFF. CDR3 DNA sequence: TGTGCCAGCAGTTCGGGAGGGACTAGCGGGGTGTGGCAGTTCTTC.

This clonotype showed up just a few times. The V and J genes are TRBV12-3 or TRBV12-4 and TRBJ2-7; D may be TRBD1 (6 bases). The CDR3 loop spans 13 amino acids. V was cut by 8 bases and J by 3 bases, with 14 bases left in between. CDR3 DNA sequence: TGTGCCAGCGTAACCCAGGGGCACTACGAGCAGTACGTC. Its translation: CASVTQGHYEQYV.

The table lists this clonotype with a few counts. The chain is built from TRBV9 and TRBJ2-3; 9 bases are shared with TRBD2. V dropped 2 bases and J dropped 5; count of bases not matched to a gene: 12. The CDR3 consists of 17 residues. CDR1 and CDR2 from the germline V gene are SGDLS and YYNGEE. CDR3 protein: CASSVFPRRGGQDTQYF. The CDR3, as DNA: TGTGCCAGCAGCGTGTTCCCCCGGCGGGGGGGCCAAGATACGCAGTATTTT.

The V gene is TRBV4-1, the J gene TRBJ2-3; D is perhaps TRBD2 (6 bases). CDR3 length equals 14 residues. The germline gives CDR1 MGHRA, CDR2 YSYEKL. Trimming removed 2 bases at V and 4 bases at J, with 10 bases between. This chain's CDR3 is CASSQRGGPDTQYF. The CDR3 DNA reads TGCGCCAGCAGCCAAAGGGGAGGCCCAGATACGCAGTATTTT.

V usage is TRBV2 and J usage is TRBJ2-1; TRBD2 aligns across 11 bases. The CDR3 has 15 residues. Germline values: CDR1 SNHLY, CDR2 FYNNEI. The J segment lost 6 bases and the V segment lost 4 bases, leaving 5 bases of the junction unmatched. This CDR3 is CASSVLAGGLNEQFF. CDR3 nucleotides: TGTGCCAGCAGTGTCCTAGCGGGGGGCCTCAATGAGCAGTTCTTC.

The chain uses TRBV7-9 and TRBJ1-1; D is perhaps TRBD1 (5 bases). The germline V gene encodes CDR1 SEHNR and CDR2 FQNEAQ (reference sequence). CDR3 size: 14 residues. Trimming removed 7 bases from V and 1 base from J, with 13 bases in between. The CDR3: CASTDGAGNTEAFF. The CDR3 DNA reads as TGTGCCAGCACCGACGGGGCGGGGAACACTGAAGCTTTCTTT.

CDR3 in DNA: TGCGCCAGCAGCCCCGACCTTGCAACTAATGAAAAACTGTTTTTT. Amino acid sequence: CASSPDLATNEKLFF. This sequence joins TRBV5-1 and TRBJ1-4, with D unresolved. Germline loops: CDR1 SGHRS, CDR2 YFSETQ. The CDR3 length is 15 residues. V dropped 4 bases and J dropped 0 bases, with 10 bases sitting between them.

A few counts support this clonotype. This sequence joins TRBV6-2 or TRBV6-3 and TRBJ2-7; no clear D. The CDR3 covers 11 residues. The V end was cut by 8 bases, the J end by 6 bases, with 11 bases between. CDR1 is MNHEY, CDR2 SVGEGT, per germline. CDR3 in amino acids: CASDSTGEQYF. CDR3 nucleotides: TGTGCCAGCGATAGTACTGGCGAGCAGTACTTC.

This clonotype was counted a few times. The chain links TRBV2 to TRBJ1-6; no clear D. CDR3 length: 11 amino acids. The germline V gene encodes CDR1 SNHLY and CDR2 FYNNEI. With 7 bases removed from V and 14 bases from J, the gap between germline ends came to 12 bases. The CDR3 reads CASTKDITLHF. In DNA, the CDR3 is TGTGCCAGCACAAAAGATATCACCCTCCACTTT. The complete variable domain, with remaining parts taken from reference TRBV2 and TRBJ1-6, reads EPEVTQTPSHQVTQMGQEVILRCVPISNHLYFYWYRQILGQKVEFLVSFYNNEISEKSEIFDDQFSVERPDGSNFTLKIRSTKLEDSAMYFCASTKDITLHFGNGTRLTVT.

The genes are TRBV4-1 and TRBJ1-1; TRBD1 matches at 7 bases. After removal of 4 bases from V and 6 bases from J, the junction contained 2 bases not matched to a gene. Germline values: CDR1 MGHRA, CDR2 YSYEKL. This CDR3 has 12 amino acids. CDR3 protein: CASSRDSAEAFF. In nucleotides, the CDR3 is TGCGCCAGCAGCCGGGACAGTGCTGAAGCTTTCTTT.

The chain is built from TRBV7-3 and TRBJ2-2; maybe TRBD2 (6 bases). Germline CDR1 is SGHTA and CDR2 is FQGTGA. This CDR3 contains 16 residues. With 4 bases removed from V and 2 bases from J, the gap between germline ends came to 14 bases. CDR3 in amino acids: CASSSKWGVNTGELFF. The CDR3, as DNA: TGTGCCAGCAGCTCCAAGTGGGGGGTCAACACCGGGGAGCTGTTTTTT.

The sample holds a few counts of this clonotype. The chain links TRBV9 to TRBJ2-1; D call uncertain. This CDR3 contains 12 residues. The V and J ends lost 3 bases and 7 bases respectively, with 8 bases between them. Germline V CDR1 and CDR2: SGDLS, YYNGEE. CDR3 coding DNA: TGTGCCAGCAGCGGCGTAAAAAATGAGCAGTTCTTC. It codes for CASSGVKNEQFF.

J is TRBJ2-5 and V is TRBV7-2; weak D call: TRBD2 (5 bases). The CDR3 totals 17 residues. CDR1 and CDR2 (germline): SGHTA, FQGNSA. Trimming took off 5 bases at V and 4 bases at J, with 23 bases between the two ends. The CDR3 sequence is CASSPRGQRTVGETQYF. The CDR3 DNA is TGTGCCAGCAGCCCCCGAGGCCAGCGGACGGTGGGAGAGACCCAGTACTTC. The variable domain in full, completed from reference TRBV7-2 and TRBJ2-5, reads GAGVSQSPSNKVTEKGKDVELRCDPISGHTALYWYRQSLGQGLEFLIYFQGNSAPDKSGLPSDRFSAERTGGSVSTLTIQRTQQEDSAVYLCASSPRGQRTVGETQYFGPGTRLLVL.

This clonotype came up a few times. This chain's CDR3 is CASSGQENTEAFF. As DNA, the CDR3 is TGTGCCAGCAGTGGGCAGGAAAACACTGAAGCTTTCTTT. The chain is built from TRBV6-2 or TRBV6-3 and TRBJ1-1; D is undetermined. The germline CDR1 and CDR2 sequences are MNHEY and SVGEGT. The CDR3 is 13 residues long. V lost 5 bases and J 2 bases, leaving 9 bases between the germline ends.

This clonotype showed up just a few times. The CDR3 is CASSQDHPQSEQYF. CDR3 bases: TGTGCCAGCAGCCAAGATCATCCCCAGTCCGAGCAGTACTTC. The V call is TRBV4-2, the J call TRBJ2-7; the D is unclear. The CDR3 is made up of 14 amino acids. From germline, CDR1 is LGHNA and CDR2 YNFKEQ. Trimming removed 0 bases from V and 6 bases from J, with 12 bases in between.

V is TRBV7-9 and J is TRBJ2-7; D gene unclear. The V and J ends lost 6 bases and 0 bases respectively, with 15 bases between them. This CDR3 has 15 amino acids. In germline, CDR1 is SEHNR, CDR2 FQNEAQ (reference sequence). The CDR3 sequence is CASRSAEWSSYEQYF. DNA of the CDR3: TGTGCCAGCAGGTCCGCGGAGTGGAGCTCCTACGAGCAGTACTTC.

Points on this clonotype: This may come from a read error, since a much larger clone is one base off. The chain employs TRBV4-3 and TRBJ1-2, with D unclear. V gave up 4 bases and J gave up 8 bases, with 17 bases separating them. This CDR3 has 14 residues. Germline assignment: CDR1 LGHNA and CDR2 YSLEER. The CDR3 DNA reads TGCGCCAGCAGCCGACACGGGGTCCATGTAGGCTACACCTTC. It codes for CASSRHGVHVGYTF.

The sample holds a few counts of this clonotype. The chain joins TRBV12-3 or TRBV12-4 to TRBJ2-2, with D unclear. Trimming took 6 bases from V and 7 from J, leaving 9 bases between them. The CDR3 is 12 amino acids. This chain's CDR3 is CASRLDVGELFF. CDR3 DNA: TGTGCCAGCAGATTGGACGTCGGGGAGCTGTTTTTT.